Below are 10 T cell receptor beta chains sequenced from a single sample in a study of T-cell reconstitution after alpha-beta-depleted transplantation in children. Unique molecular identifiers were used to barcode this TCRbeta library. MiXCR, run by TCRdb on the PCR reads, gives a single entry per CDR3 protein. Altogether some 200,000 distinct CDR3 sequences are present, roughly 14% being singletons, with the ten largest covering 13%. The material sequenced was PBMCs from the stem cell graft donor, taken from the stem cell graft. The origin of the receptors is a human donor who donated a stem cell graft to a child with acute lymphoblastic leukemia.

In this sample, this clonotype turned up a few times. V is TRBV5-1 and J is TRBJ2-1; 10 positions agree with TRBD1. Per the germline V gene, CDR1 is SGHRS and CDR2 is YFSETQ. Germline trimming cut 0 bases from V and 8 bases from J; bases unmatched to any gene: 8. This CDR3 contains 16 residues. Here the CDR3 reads CASSLADRGLKDEQFF. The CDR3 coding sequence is TGCGCCAGCAGCTTGGCAGACAGGGGGCTTAAGGATGAGCAGTTCTTC.

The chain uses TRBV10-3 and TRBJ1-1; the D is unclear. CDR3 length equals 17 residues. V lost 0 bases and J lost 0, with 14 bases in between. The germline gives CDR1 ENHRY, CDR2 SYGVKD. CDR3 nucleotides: TGTGCCATCAGTGAGTCGAGGGCAGGAAGGATGAACACTGAAGCTTTCTTT. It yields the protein CAISESRAGRMNTEAFF.

CDR3 sequence reads: CAWSVIPQREKGEQFF. As DNA, the CDR3 is TGTGCCTGGAGTGTAATCCCCCAGCGGGAGAAGGGTGAGCAGTTCTTC. The V and J genes are TRBV30 and TRBJ2-1; TRBD2 matches 8 bases. V shed 0 bases, J shed 9 bases, and the junction held 13 bases outside the gene matches. CDR1 is GTSNPN and CDR2 is SVGIG in the germline V gene (reference sequence). This CDR3 spans 16 amino acids.

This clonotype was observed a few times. The CDR3, as DNA: TGTGCCAGCAGTGAGCGATACGAGCAGTACTTC. Encoded protein: CASSERYEQYF. V is TRBV12-3 or TRBV12-4 and J is TRBJ2-7; D ambiguous. CDR3 length: 11 amino acids. V was pared by 5 bases and J by 4 bases, with 6 bases between.

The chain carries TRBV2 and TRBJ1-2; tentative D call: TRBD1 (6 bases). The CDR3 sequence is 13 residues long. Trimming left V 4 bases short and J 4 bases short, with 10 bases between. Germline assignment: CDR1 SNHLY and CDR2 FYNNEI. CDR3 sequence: CASSAQGSYGYTF. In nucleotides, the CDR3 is TGTGCCAGCAGTGCACAGGGTTCCTATGGCTACACCTTC.

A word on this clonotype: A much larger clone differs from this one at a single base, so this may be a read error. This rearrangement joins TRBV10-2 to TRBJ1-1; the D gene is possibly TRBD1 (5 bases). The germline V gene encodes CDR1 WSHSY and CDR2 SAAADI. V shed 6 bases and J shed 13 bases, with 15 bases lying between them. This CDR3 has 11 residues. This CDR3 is CASRMQGEVFF. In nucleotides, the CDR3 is TGCGCCAGCAGAATGCAGGGTGAGGTTTTCTTT.

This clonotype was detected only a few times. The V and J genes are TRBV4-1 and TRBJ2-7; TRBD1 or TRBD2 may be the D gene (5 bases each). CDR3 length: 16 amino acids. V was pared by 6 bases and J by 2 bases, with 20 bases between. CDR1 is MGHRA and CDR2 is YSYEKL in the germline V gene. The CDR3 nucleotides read TGCGCCAGCAGTCGGGACGTACGAGCTCCAACCTACGAGCAGTACTTC. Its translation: CASSRDVRAPTYEQYF.

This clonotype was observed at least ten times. Here the CDR3 reads CASSYSHNGYTF. The CDR3 coding sequence is TGTGCCAGCAGTTACTCCCATAATGGCTACACCTTC. The V and J genes are TRBV6-5 and TRBJ1-2; D gene ambiguous. The germline V gene has CDR1 MNHEY and CDR2 SVGAGI. The V and J ends lost 0 bases and 6 bases respectively, with 5 bases between them. CDR3 length: 12 residues.

The DNA of the CDR3 is TGTGCCAGCCGAGCCGCGGACAGGGCCTATGGCTACACCTTC. The encoded protein is CASRAADRAYGYTF. J is TRBJ1-2 and V is TRBV12-3 or TRBV12-4; 8 bases are shared with TRBD1. The V and J ends lost 8 bases and 4 bases, in that order; junction bases with no gene match: 9. CDR3 length: 14 residues.

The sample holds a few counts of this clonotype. The CDR3 loop is CSARDPGYSYEQYF. Here the CDR3 DNA reads TGCAGTGCTAGAGATCCAGGGTACTCCTACGAGCAGTACTTC. This chain connects TRBV20-1 to TRBJ2-7; possibly TRBD1 for D (5 bases). Germline V CDR1 and CDR2: DFQATT, SNEGSKA (reference sequence). V was shortened by 0 bases and J by 0 bases, with 9 bases between the two germline ends. The CDR3 loop spans 14 amino acids.